The next 5 T cell receptor beta chains were all read from a single sample in a study of early T cells in non-severe SARS-CoV-2 infection. TCRdb passed the 5' RACE reads through MiXCR, listing each CDR3 protein once. This table holds some 91,000 distinct CDR3 sequences, less than 15% found once. Sequences were obtained from whole blood. Receptors originate from an adult who was a healthcare worker with PCR-confirmed SARS-CoV-2 infection or an uninfected control (not recorded which).

Points on this clonotype: It may be a read error: a sequence one base away is much more abundant. CDR3: CASSPGMGLGSGELFF. The CDR3, as DNA: TGTGCCAGCAGCCCAGGAATGGGACTGGGAAGCGGGGAGCTGTTTTTT. This chain uses TRBV11-2 with TRBJ2-2, with D possibly matching TRBD2 (6 bases). The CDR3 has 16 residues. CDR1 SGHAT and CDR2 FQNNGV come from the germline V gene. Trimming pared 5 bases from V and 7 bases from J, leaving 20 bases between. Drawing the rest from reference TRBV11-2 and TRBJ2-2, the complete variable domain is EAGVAQSPRYKIIEKRQSVAFWCNPISGHATLYWYQQILGQGPKLLIQFQNNGVVDDSQLPKDRFSAERLKGVDSTLKIQPAKLEDSAVYLCASSPGMGLGSGELFFGEGSRLTVL.

This clonotype has at least ten counts. V gene TRBV20-1 combines with J gene TRBJ2-1, with unresolved D. Trimming pared 6 bases from V and 5 bases from J, leaving 20 bases between. The germline CDR1 and CDR2 sequences are DFQATT and SNEGSKA (reference sequence). The CDR3 loop spans 15 amino acids. For the CDR3, the DNA is TGCAGTGCCCGAACCTACATCTCCCGAAACAATGAGCAGTTCTTC. This encodes CSARTYISRNNEQFF.

The CDR3 is CASSIERTRGTYNEQFF. The CDR3 DNA reads as TGTGCCAGTAGTATAGAACGGACTAGAGGAACCTACAATGAGCAGTTCTTC. The chain links TRBV19 to TRBJ2-1; TRBD2 aligns across 7 bases. Germline V gene data show CDR1 as LNHDA and CDR2 as SQIVND (reference sequence). V lost 0 bases, J lost 2 bases, and 7 bases stayed unmatched. CDR3 length equals 17 residues.

V gene TRBV12-3 or TRBV12-4 combines with J gene TRBJ2-5; no clear D. V was cut by 6 bases and J by 7 bases, with 15 bases left in between. This CDR3 spans 13 amino acids. The CDR3 DNA is TGTGCCAGCAGCCGAGACGACCGAGGGACCCAGTACTTC. Translated: CASSRDDRGTQYF.

J is TRBJ1-1 and V is TRBV29-1; 7 nucleotides agree with TRBD1. The germline V gene has CDR1 SQVTM and CDR2 ANQGSEA. This CDR3 spans 11 amino acids. V shed 5 bases, J shed 5 bases, and the junction held 2 bases outside the gene matches. The CDR3 reads CSVSGGTEAFF. CDR3 in DNA: TGCAGCGTTTCAGGGGGAACTGAAGCTTTCTTT.